This is a list of T cell receptor beta chains from one sample in a study of control samples from healthy donors and cancer patients. Clones were read by immunoSEQ multiplex PCR, and TCRdb kept only the in-frame ones, dropping some. This table holds about 54,000 clones, approximately 95% found once. The sample consisted of blood. The receptor source for this set is a young woman in good health. Each CDR3 is given with its conserved first and last residue. The D gene is left open where the match is weak. The size entry is marked missing in some rows and otherwise reads once, few, many or a size class.

d_call: .
clone_size: .
v_call: TRBV9
j_call: TRBJ2-1
cdr3_nt: TGTGCCAGCAGCGTAGTATTTAAAGAGCAGTTCTTC
cdr3_aa: CASSVVFKEQFF

d_call: TRBD1
clone_size: .
v_call: TRBV11-2
j_call: TRBJ1-2
cdr3_nt: TGTGCCAGCAGCTTAGAAGGGGGCCAGGGATATGGCTACACCTTC
cdr3_aa: CASSLEGGQGYGYTF

d_call: TRBD1
clone_size: .
v_call: TRBV3-1/TRBV3-2
j_call: TRBJ1-6
cdr3_nt: TGTGCCAGCAGTCCGGGACAGGGGACCTCACCCCTCCACTTT
cdr3_aa: CASSPGQGTSPLHF

d_call: TRBD2
clone_size: .
v_call: TRBV5-6
j_call: TRBJ2-1
cdr3_nt: TGTGCCAGCAGCTTGGGGCCTAGCGGGATGCTAGGTTTTGAGCAGTTCTTC
cdr3_aa: CASSLGPSGMLGFEQFF

d_call: TRBD1
clone_size: .
v_call: TRBV5-1
j_call: TRBJ1-6
cdr3_nt: TGCGCCAGCAGCTTGGTACAGGGGGATCGGTCCCTCCACTTT
cdr3_aa: CASSLVQGDRSLHF

d_call: TRBD2
clone_size: .
v_call: TRBV7-6
j_call: TRBJ2-5
cdr3_nt: TGTGCCAGCAGCCCCCCGGGGGGAGAGACCCAGTACTTC
cdr3_aa: CASSPPGGETQYF

d_call: TRBD2
clone_size: .
v_call: TRBV14
j_call: TRBJ2-3
cdr3_nt: TGTGCCAGCAGCCAAAGCGGGATTAGCACAGATACGCAGTATTTT
cdr3_aa: CASSQSGISTDTQYF

d_call: .
clone_size: .
v_call: TRBV12-3/TRBV12-4
j_call: TRBJ1-1
cdr3_nt: TGTGCCAGCATCCCCAGGGGATGGACTGAAGCTTTCTTT
cdr3_aa: CASIPRGWTEAFF

d_call: .
clone_size: once
v_call: TRBV5-5
j_call: TRBJ2-7
cdr3_nt: TGTGCCAGCAGTATCGAGACAGGCTACGAGCAGTACTTC
cdr3_aa: CASSIETGYEQYF

d_call: TRBD1
clone_size: once
v_call: TRBV5-1
j_call: TRBJ1-1
cdr3_nt: TGCGCCAGCAGCTCGGGACAGGGTGGGACTGAAGCTTTCTTT
cdr3_aa: CASSSGQGGTEAFF

d_call: .
clone_size: .
v_call: TRBV5-4
j_call: TRBJ2-7
cdr3_nt: TGTGCCAGCAGCTTGGCCGGGACAGCGGGTGAGCAGTACTTC
cdr3_aa: CASSLAGTAGEQYF

d_call: .
clone_size: .
v_call: TRBV25-1
j_call: TRBJ1-2
cdr3_nt: TGTGCCAGCAGTCAGGACAGCTATGGCTACACCTTC
cdr3_aa: CASSQDSYGYTF

d_call: TRBD1
clone_size: .
v_call: TRBV10-2
j_call: TRBJ2-7
cdr3_nt: TGCGCCAGTTCCCGGACAGGGGGCTCCTACGAGCAGTACTTC
cdr3_aa: CASSRTGGSYEQYF

d_call: .
clone_size: .
v_call: TRBV25-1
j_call: TRBJ2-6
cdr3_nt: TGTGCCAGCAGTGTCGGGGCGGCTGGGGCCAACGTCCTGACTTTC
cdr3_aa: CASSVGAAGANVLTF

d_call: .
clone_size: .
v_call: TRBV2
j_call: TRBJ1-5
cdr3_nt: TGTGCCAGCAGTGAAGTTCGCGTCTCCCATCAGCCCCAGCATTTT
cdr3_aa: CASSEVRVSHQPQHF

d_call: .
clone_size: .
v_call: TRBV3-1/TRBV3-2
j_call: TRBJ2-5
cdr3_nt: TGTGCCAGCAGCCAAGCCGGGACCAAAGAGACCCAGTACTTC
cdr3_aa: CASSQAGTKETQYF

d_call: TRBD2
clone_size: .
v_call: TRBV10-3
j_call: TRBJ2-2
cdr3_nt: TGTGCCATCAGGGTTGGGACTAGCGCGGCCGGGGAGCTGTTTTTT
cdr3_aa: CAIRVGTSAAGELFF

d_call: TRBD1
clone_size: .
v_call: TRBV7-2
j_call: TRBJ1-4
cdr3_nt: TGTGCCAGCAGCTTTCAGGGGGAATCGGCGGCTAATGAAAAACTGTTTTTT
cdr3_aa: CASSFQGESAANEKLFF

d_call: .
clone_size: .
v_call: TRBV3-1/TRBV3-2
j_call: TRBJ2-5
cdr3_nt: TGTGCCAGCAGCCAAGACCTCGCGGGCGGGCTAGCCCAAGAGACCCAGTACTTC
cdr3_aa: CASSQDLAGGLAQETQYF

d_call: TRBD2
clone_size: .
v_call: TRBV2
j_call: TRBJ2-2
cdr3_nt: TGTGCCAGCAAAACCGGGACTAGTCGTACCGGGGAGCTGTTTTTT
cdr3_aa: CASKTGTSRTGELFF

d_call: TRBD1
clone_size: once
v_call: TRBV7-6
j_call: TRBJ2-2
cdr3_nt: TGTGCCAGCAGCTTAGGGGCAGGGGGAGCCGGGGAGCTGTTTTTT
cdr3_aa: CASSLGAGGAGELFF

d_call: .
clone_size: .
v_call: TRBV3-1/TRBV3-2
j_call: TRBJ1-2
cdr3_nt: TGTGCCAGCAGCCGGGGGACACCCCCGGGTGGCTACACCTTC
cdr3_aa: CASSRGTPPGGYTF

d_call: TRBD1
clone_size: .
v_call: TRBV25-1
j_call: TRBJ1-1
cdr3_nt: TGTGCCAGCAGTGGACAACAGGGGATCACTGAAGCTTTCTTT
cdr3_aa: CASSGQQGITEAFF

d_call: .
clone_size: .
v_call: TRBV5-6
j_call: TRBJ1-1
cdr3_nt: TGTGCCAGCAGCTTGTGGGACACTGAAGCTTTCTTT
cdr3_aa: CASSLWDTEAFF

d_call: TRBD1
clone_size: .
v_call: TRBV25-1
j_call: TRBJ1-4
cdr3_nt: TGTGCCAGCAGTGACAGGGGGAAGTTTGGTGAAAAACTGTTTTTT
cdr3_aa: CASSDRGKFGEKLFF

d_call: .
clone_size: once
v_call: TRBV6-5
j_call: TRBJ2-5
cdr3_nt: TGTGCCAGCAGTAGGGGCAGGGGCCCCCAAGAGACCCAGTACTTC
cdr3_aa: CASSRGRGPQETQYF

d_call: .
clone_size: .
v_call: TRBV6-5
j_call: TRBJ2-7
cdr3_nt: TGTGCCAGCAGTTACTTTCGGGGCTCCTCCTACGAGCAGTACTTC
cdr3_aa: CASSYFRGSSYEQYF

d_call: .
clone_size: once
v_call: TRBV15
j_call: TRBJ2-6
cdr3_nt: TGTGCCACCAGCTCCCGAGGCACTGGGGCCAACGTCCTGACTTTC
cdr3_aa: CATSSRGTGANVLTF

d_call: .
clone_size: .
v_call: TRBV9
j_call: TRBJ1-3
cdr3_nt: TGTGCCAGCAGCGTAGACACAGCCTCTGGAAACACCATATATTTT
cdr3_aa: CASSVDTASGNTIYF

d_call: .
clone_size: once
v_call: TRBV28
j_call: TRBJ2-5
cdr3_nt: TGTGCCAGCAGGGTCGGAACAGTTCAAGAGACCCAGTACTTC
cdr3_aa: CASRVGTVQETQYF

d_call: TRBD1
clone_size: .
v_call: TRBV29-1
j_call: TRBJ2-7
cdr3_nt: TGCAGCGTTGTCGGTAACGCCGGGACAGCCTCCATCTCCTACGAGCAGTACTTC
cdr3_aa: CSVVGNAGTASISYEQYF

d_call: .
clone_size: .
v_call: TRBV21-1
j_call: TRBJ2-4
cdr3_nt: TGTGCCAGCACCCCTTTTTCAGGGGTAGCCAAAAACATTCAGTACTTC
cdr3_aa: CASTPFSGVAKNIQYF

d_call: TRBD2
clone_size: .
v_call: TRBV7-8
j_call: TRBJ2-5
cdr3_nt: TGTGCCAGCAGCTTAGCGCCGGGACTAGGGGAGACCCAGTACTTC
cdr3_aa: CASSLAPGLGETQYF

d_call: .
clone_size: .
v_call: TRBV20-1
j_call: TRBJ1-1
cdr3_nt: TGCAGTGCTAGGGTCACTGAAGCTTTCTTT
cdr3_aa: CSARVTEAFF

d_call: .
clone_size: .
v_call: TRBV15
j_call: TRBJ2-7
cdr3_nt: TGTGCCACCAGCCCACTCCAGGGCCCCTACGAGCAGTACTTC
cdr3_aa: CATSPLQGPYEQYF

d_call: TRBD1
clone_size: .
v_call: TRBV9
j_call: TRBJ2-7
cdr3_nt: TGTGCCAGCAGCGTAGGGGACAGAACCTACGAGCAGTACTTC
cdr3_aa: CASSVGDRTYEQYF

d_call: .
clone_size: .
v_call: TRBV12-3/TRBV12-4
j_call: TRBJ1-5
cdr3_nt: TGTGCCAGCAGTTTAGAGTTCGATCAGCCCCAGCATTTT
cdr3_aa: CASSLEFDQPQHF

d_call: TRBD2
clone_size: .
v_call: TRBV27
j_call: TRBJ2-7
cdr3_nt: TGTGCCAGCAAAATAGCGGGAGGGCTGGCGGGTGAGCAGTACTTC
cdr3_aa: CASKIAGGLAGEQYF

d_call: TRBD1
clone_size: .
v_call: TRBV9
j_call: TRBJ1-2
cdr3_nt: TGTGCCAGCAGCATCCGGGACAGGGGTGAGCACATCGAAAACTATGGCTACACCTTC
cdr3_aa: CASSIRDRGEHIENYGYTF

d_call: .
clone_size: .
v_call: TRBV28
j_call: TRBJ1-2
cdr3_nt: TGTGCCAGCAGTTTGTTAGGGGTCAATGGCTACACCTTC
cdr3_aa: CASSLLGVNGYTF

d_call: TRBD1
clone_size: .
v_call: TRBV10-3
j_call: TRBJ1-2
cdr3_nt: TGTGCCATCAGTGAGGTGGGGACAGGGAGGGATGGCTACACCTTC
cdr3_aa: CAISEVGTGRDGYTF

d_call: .
clone_size: .
v_call: TRBV7-6
j_call: TRBJ2-3
cdr3_nt: TGTGCCAGCAGCTTAGGTACAGATACGCAGTATTTT
cdr3_aa: CASSLGTDTQYF

d_call: TRBD1
clone_size: .
v_call: TRBV25-1
j_call: TRBJ2-6
cdr3_nt: TGTGCCAGCAGTGGGACAGGGGCTGGGGCCAACGTCCTGACTTTC
cdr3_aa: CASSGTGAGANVLTF

d_call: TRBD1
clone_size: .
v_call: TRBV4-1
j_call: TRBJ1-6
cdr3_nt: TGCGCCAGCAGCCAGGGACAGGGGAATTCACCCCTCCACTTT
cdr3_aa: CASSQGQGNSPLHF

d_call: TRBD1
clone_size: once
v_call: TRBV4-2
j_call: TRBJ2-2
cdr3_nt: TGTGCCAGCAGCTATGATGACAGGGCTGGGGGTGAGCTGTTTTTT
cdr3_aa: CASSYDDRAGGELFF

d_call: TRBD1
clone_size: .
v_call: TRBV29-1
j_call: TRBJ1-2
cdr3_nt: TGCAGCGCCCGCCGGGACAGTGGGGCTATGGGCTACACCTTC
cdr3_aa: CSARRDSGAMGYTF

d_call: TRBD2
clone_size: .
v_call: TRBV18
j_call: TRBJ2-1
cdr3_nt: TGTGCCAGCTCACCACCGCGTTCTAGCGGGGTGGATGAGCAGTTCTTC
cdr3_aa: CASSPPRSSGVDEQFF

d_call: .
clone_size: .
v_call: TRBV3-1/TRBV3-2
j_call: TRBJ2-4
cdr3_nt: TGTGCCAGCAGCCAAGATTTGGGTAGCATTCAGTACTTC
cdr3_aa: CASSQDLGSIQYF

d_call: .
clone_size: .
v_call: TRBV15
j_call: TRBJ2-3
cdr3_nt: TGTGCCACCAGCAGGGTCTTGGGGGGAGATGAATTGGATACGCAGTATTTT
cdr3_aa: CATSRVLGGDELDTQYF

d_call: TRBD1
clone_size: .
v_call: TRBV2
j_call: TRBJ1-5
cdr3_nt: TGTGCCAGCACCCCGGGACAGAACAATCAGCCCCAGCATTTT
cdr3_aa: CASTPGQNNQPQHF